Listed below are T cell receptor beta chains from one sample, sequenced in a study of regulatory T cells in long-lasting Graves disease. TCRdb independently ran MiXCR on the multiplex PCR reads; one entry per CDR3 protein. The table has 440,000 or so distinct CDR3 sequences, about 16% seen once. Another study also made use of these data, one on T cells in Graves' hyperthyroidism and ophthalmopathy.

Sequenced material: peripheral blood mononuclear cells (PBMCs), taken at new diagnosis, from a patient treated with antithyroid drugs. These receptors came from a woman aged 25 to 39 with Graves disease. Each CDR3 is given with its conserved first and last residue. A D gene is named only where the DNA matches it firmly. Some rows mark clone size as missing; the rest say once, few, many or name a class of expanded clone.

>TRBV28|many|TRBJ1-2|-
CASSLVGRGYTF
TGTGCCAGCAGTTTAGTAGGTCGTGGCTACACCTTC
>TRBV18|many|TRBJ2-2|-
CASSPRNTGELFF
TGTGCCAGCTCACCGAGAAACACCGGGGAGCTGTTTTTT
>TRBV5-1|-|TRBJ1-3|-
CASSLVSGASSGNTIYF
TGCGCCAGCAGCTTAGTTTCAGGGGCGAGCTCTGGAAACACCATATATTTT
>TRBV20-1|many|TRBJ2-3|TRBD2
CSAVAGGSTDTQYF
TGCAGTGCTGTAGCGGGAGGAAGCACAGATACGCAGTATTTT
>TRBV12-3/TRBV12-4|many|TRBJ2-7|-
CASSLAFGTATYEQYF
TGTGCCAGCAGTTTAGCGTTTGGGACTGCCACCTACGAGCAGTACTTC
>TRBV28|few|TRBJ2-5|TRBD2
CASSLSPGSGSWWQETQYF
TGTGCCAGCAGTTTAAGCCCGGGTAGCGGGAGTTGGTGGCAAGAGACCCAGTACTTC
>TRBV12-3/TRBV12-4|few|TRBJ2-1|-
CASRYPGPKSSYNEQFF
TGTGCCAGCAGGTACCCCGGGCCTAAGAGCTCCTACAATGAGCAGTTCTTC
>TRBV10-3|few|TRBJ1-6|-
CAISENSNSPLHF
TGTGCCATCAGTGAAAACAGCAATTCACCCCTCCACTTT
>TRBV11-1|many|TRBJ2-7|-
CASSFRDYEQYF
TGTGCCAGCAGCTTCAGGGACTACGAGCAGTACTTC
>TRBV18|-|TRBJ1-2|-
CASSPPEGLGNGYTF
TGTGCCAGCTCACCACCGGAAGGCTTGGGTAATGGCTACACCTTC
>TRBV12-5|many|TRBJ2-7|-
CASGRTYDYEQYF
TGTGCTAGTGGGCGTACGTATGACTACGAGCAGTACTTC
>TRBV11-3|-|TRBJ2-1|TRBD2
CASSLGTGTSGSRGSYNEQFF
TGTGCCAGCAGCTTAGGCACGGGGACTAGCGGGAGTCGGGGATCCTACAATGAGCAGTTCTTC
>TRBV5-1|many|TRBJ2-1|TRBD2
CASSLLTGRFNEQFF
TGCGCCAGCAGCTTATTAACCGGGAGGTTCAATGAGCAGTTCTTC
>TRBV19|-|TRBJ2-1|-
CASSIGTVTTEQFF
TGTGCCAGTAGTATAGGGACCGTTACAACGGAGCAGTTCTTC
>TRBV2|many|TRBJ2-1|TRBD2
CASSEGSGPYNEQFF
TGTGCCAGCAGTGAAGGTAGCGGGCCGTACAATGAGCAGTTCTTC
>TRBV6-6|few|TRBJ2-7|TRBD2
CASSYSSSGSTEQYF
TGTGCCAGCAGTTACTCGTCTAGCGGGAGTACCGAGCAGTACTTC
>TRBV20-1|many|TRBJ2-7|TRBD1
CSARDGTGVGEQYF
TGCAGTGCTAGAGATGGGACAGGGGTCGGCGAGCAGTACTTC
>TRBV7-8|many|TRBJ2-4|-
CASSSPQLAKNIQYF
TGTGCCAGCAGCTCGCCCCAATTAGCCAAAAACATTCAGTACTTC
>TRBV28|many|TRBJ1-5|-
CASIIGGGISNQPQHF
TGTGCCAGCATCATTGGGGGAGGGATTAGCAATCAGCCCCAGCATTTT
>TRBV19|many|TRBJ2-1|-
CASSIAEDYNEQFF
TGTGCCAGTAGTATAGCGGAGGACTACAATGAGCAGTTCTTC
>TRBV20-1|-|TRBJ2-7|-
CSAKRGAGSYEQYF
TGCAGTGCCAAAAGGGGCGCCGGGTCCTACGAGCAGTACTTC
>TRBV30|many|TRBJ2-2|-
CAWRRRDKNTGELFF
TGTGCCTGGAGGAGAAGGGACAAGAACACCGGGGAGCTGTTTTTT
>TRBV12-3/TRBV12-4|many|TRBJ2-1|TRBD2
CASSRLAGANEQFF
TGTGCCAGCAGCAGACTAGCGGGAGCGAATGAGCAGTTCTTC
>TRBV15|many|TRBJ2-3|TRBD2
CATSRVAGGTDTQYF
TGTGCCACCAGCAGAGTAGCGGGAGGGACAGATACGCAGTATTTT
>TRBV20-1|-|TRBJ2-1|TRBD2
CSARGLAGWASYNEQFF
TGCAGTGCTAGAGGACTAGCGGGGTGGGCCTCCTACAATGAGCAGTTCTTC
>TRBV27|many|TRBJ2-5|TRBD2
CASRLAGAETQYF
TGTGCCAGCAGACTAGCGGGAGCAGAGACCCAGTACTTC
>TRBV5-6|-|TRBJ2-3|TRBD2
CAGSLSWTSGTDTQYF
TGTGCCGGCAGCTTGAGTTGGACTAGCGGCACAGATACGCAGTATTTT
>TRBV18|many|TRBJ2-7|-
CASSPTSGRFYEQYF
TGTGCCAGCTCACCAACTTCGGGGAGGTTCTACGAGCAGTACTTC
>TRBV28|-|TRBJ2-7|-
CASSLGRGPGHEQYF
TGTGCCAGCAGTTTAGGCCGGGGACCCGGGCACGAGCAGTACTTC
>TRBV6-2/TRBV6-3|few|TRBJ2-5|TRBD1
CANIPLPFWTGEGMWDQETQYF
TGTGCCAACATTCCCCTCCCTTTCTGGACAGGGGAGGGGATGTGGGACCAAGAGACCCAGTACTTC
>TRBV6-1|many|TRBJ2-7|-
CASAIGPTYEQYF
TGTGCCAGTGCCATTGGGCCAACCTACGAGCAGTACTTC
>TRBV5-1|few|TRBJ2-7|TRBD1
CASSPNGQGREQYF
TGCGCCAGCAGCCCAAACGGACAGGGACGGGAGCAGTACTTC
>TRBV2|many|TRBJ1-5|-
CASSGKEIQPQHF
TGTGCCAGCAGCGGGAAAGAGATCCAGCCCCAGCATTTT
>TRBV29-1|few|TRBJ2-4|-
CSVEPRFKNIQYF
TGCAGCGTCGAACCGAGATTCAAAAACATTCAGTACTTC
>TRBV5-8|few|TRBJ2-1|-
CASSYGSPHEQFF
TGTGCCAGCAGCTACGGCAGTCCCCATGAGCAGTTCTTC
>TRBV12-3/TRBV12-4|many|TRBJ2-7|TRBD2
CASSLNLGGLAGVEQYF
TGTGCCAGCAGTTTAAACCTAGGTGGGCTAGCGGGAGTCGAGCAGTACTTC
>TRBV5-1|few|TRBJ1-4|-
CASSFRVAGKLNEKLFF
TGCGCCAGCAGCTTTAGAGTCGCGGGGAAATTGAATGAAAAACTGTTTTTT
>TRBV6-1|many|TRBJ2-2|-
CASRRTGELFF
TGTGCCAGCAGGAGAACCGGGGAGCTGTTTTTT
>TRBV6-1|-|TRBJ2-3|TRBD2
CASRALAGKSRTDTQYF
TGTGCCAGCAGAGCGCTAGCGGGAAAGTCAAGGACAGATACGCAGTATTTT
>TRBV20-1|-|TRBJ2-5|-
CSASPGNQETQYF
TGCAGTGCTAGTCCGGGGAACCAAGAGACCCAGTACTTC
>TRBV11-3|many|TRBJ2-1|-
CASTAGSEQFF
TGTGCCAGCACCGCGGGGTCTGAGCAGTTCTTC
>TRBV14|once|TRBJ2-7|-
CASSQGVGNEQYF
TGTGCCAGCAGCCAGGGGGTGGGCAACGAGCAGTACTTC
>TRBV6-2/TRBV6-3|-|TRBJ1-2|TRBD1
CASSAPRDRVGGGYTF
TGTGCCAGCAGCGCGCCGAGGGACAGGGTTGGTGGTGGCTACACCTTC
>TRBV5-6|many|TRBJ1-5|TRBD1
CASSLGYRGRNQPQHF
TGTGCCAGCAGCTTGGGGTACAGGGGGCGGAATCAGCCCCAGCATTTT
>TRBV5-1|-|TRBJ1-6|-
CASRGGWDSPLHF
TGCGCCAGCCGTGGGGGCTGGGATTCACCCCTCCACTTT
>TRBV7-9|many|TRBJ2-1|-
CASSLGPGRLDNEQFF
TGTGCCAGCAGCTTAGGCCCGGGTCGGTTGGACAATGAGCAGTTCTTC